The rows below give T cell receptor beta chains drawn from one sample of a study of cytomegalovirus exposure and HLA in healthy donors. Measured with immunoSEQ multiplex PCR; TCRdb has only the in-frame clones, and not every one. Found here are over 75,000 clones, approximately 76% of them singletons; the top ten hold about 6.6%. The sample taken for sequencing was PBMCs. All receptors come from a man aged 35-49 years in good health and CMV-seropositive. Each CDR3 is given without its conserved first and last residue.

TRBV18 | ASSPRQETQY
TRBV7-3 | ASSLPRQGGHTEAF
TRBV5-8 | ASSLAAVRGETQY
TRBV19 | ASSMPSGVGEQY
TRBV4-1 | ASSPGIAANTGELF
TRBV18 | ASSLSGTGNTGELF
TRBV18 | ASSPASEETQY
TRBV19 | ASSRGQGGSGANVLT
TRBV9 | ASSVGGDYGYT
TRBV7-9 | ASSLVAGAETQY
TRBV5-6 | ASSLKESYNEQF
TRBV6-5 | ASRTGTSNQPQH
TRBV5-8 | ASSLDGVQYVDQPQH
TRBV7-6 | ASSALAGGSAGELF
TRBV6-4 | ASSGTSGEYNEQF
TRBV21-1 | ASSKANLAETYEQY
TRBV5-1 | ASSLVGTGVETQY
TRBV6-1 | ASSGQGDILSGYT
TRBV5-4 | ASSLRSEQY
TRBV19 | ASSLQDSNQPQH
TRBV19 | ASSMGQLNTGELF
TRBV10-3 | AITDSYGYT
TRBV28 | ASSIRVYAF
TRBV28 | ASTQEGAATMSQQF
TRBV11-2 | ASSTLTGAAYEQY
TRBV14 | ASSPTGSVYEQY
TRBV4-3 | ASSIDYGGYEQY
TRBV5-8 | ASRAPPYEQY
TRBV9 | ASSVLAGGHSSYNEQF
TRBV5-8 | ASSFKVPVVPLH
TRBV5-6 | ASSSSGAGQPQH
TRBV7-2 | ASSLFFRFQEGSGNTIY
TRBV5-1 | ASSLGGTSSYEQY
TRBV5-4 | ASSSGTVPSGNTIY
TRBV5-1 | ASSQIPGQGFSYEQY
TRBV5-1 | ASSLIVSGQDGYT
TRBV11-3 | ASSLEGTYEQY
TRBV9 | ASSEGHRNEKLF
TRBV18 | ASSRGQANNEKLF
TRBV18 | ASSPRDRDSGANVLT
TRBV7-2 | ASSFAHAETQY
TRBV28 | ASSLRTGGQY
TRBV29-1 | SIQDRSDGYT
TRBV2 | ASSVTCLMF
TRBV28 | ASTLTGLSYGYT
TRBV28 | ASSGHLNTEAF
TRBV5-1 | ASSLEVGGPSQGETQY
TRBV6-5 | ASGRQGYGYT
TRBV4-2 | ASSQDAGFAGNTIY
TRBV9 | ASSVRQDSYNEQF
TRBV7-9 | ASSFGAGGGYT